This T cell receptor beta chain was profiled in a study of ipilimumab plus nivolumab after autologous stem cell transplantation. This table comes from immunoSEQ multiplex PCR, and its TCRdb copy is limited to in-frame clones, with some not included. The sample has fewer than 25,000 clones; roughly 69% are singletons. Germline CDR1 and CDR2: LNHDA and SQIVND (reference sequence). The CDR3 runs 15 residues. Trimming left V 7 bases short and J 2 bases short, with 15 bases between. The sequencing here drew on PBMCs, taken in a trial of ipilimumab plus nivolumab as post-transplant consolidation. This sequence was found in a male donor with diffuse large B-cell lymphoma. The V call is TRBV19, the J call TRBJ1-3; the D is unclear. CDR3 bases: TGTGCCAGTACATTCAGGACGGCTCCTGGAAACACCATATATTTT. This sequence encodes CASTFRTAPGNTIYF.